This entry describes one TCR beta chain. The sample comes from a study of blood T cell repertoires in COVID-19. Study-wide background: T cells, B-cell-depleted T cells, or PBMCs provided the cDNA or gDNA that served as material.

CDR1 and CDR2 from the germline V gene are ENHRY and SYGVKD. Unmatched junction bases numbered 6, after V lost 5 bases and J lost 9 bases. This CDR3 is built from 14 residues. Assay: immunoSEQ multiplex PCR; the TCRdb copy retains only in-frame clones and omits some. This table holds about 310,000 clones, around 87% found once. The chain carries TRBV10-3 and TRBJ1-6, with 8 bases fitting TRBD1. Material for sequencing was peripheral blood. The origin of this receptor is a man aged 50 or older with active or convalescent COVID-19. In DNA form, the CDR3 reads TGTGCCATCAGTACCGGGACAGGCGCTTCACCCCTCCACTTT. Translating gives CAISTGTGASPLHF.